This entry lists 18 T cell receptor beta chains sequenced from one sample in a study of Ad26.COV2.S vaccination and SARS-CoV-2 variants. TCRdb's copy holds only in-frame clones and misses some; the assay was immunoSEQ multiplex PCR. The sample holds hundreds of thousands of clones, approximately 90% seen once. Sequenced here: peripheral blood, sampled after recovery from COVID-19. The receptors were sampled from a human donor who had recovered from COVID-19.

The DNA of the CDR3 is TGTGCCAGCAGAGGGCGGACAGAAGTCGTGAACACTGAAGCTTTCTTT. It yields the protein CASRGRTEVVNTEAFF. The chain is built from TRBV2 and TRBJ1-1, with D possibly being TRBD1 (6 bases). The germline CDR1 and CDR2 sequences are SNHLY and FYNNEI. The CDR3 runs to 16 residues. Between the trimmed V and J ends, which lost 6 bases and 0 bases, there was a span of 17 bases.

V usage is TRBV6-5 and J usage is TRBJ2-7, with a weak D call TRBD1 (6 bases). The germline V gene encodes CDR1 MNHEY and CDR2 SVGAGI. The CDR3 is made up of 14 amino acids. V was clipped by 8 bases and J by 1 base, with 15 bases between them. CDR3 residues: CASHFARGSYEQYF. In DNA form, the CDR3 reads TGTGCCAGCCATTTTGCCAGGGGTTCCTACGAGCAGTACTTC.

This chain links TRBV5-4 with TRBJ1-6; D gene ambiguous. Germline V CDR1 and CDR2: SGHNT, YYREEE (reference sequence). The CDR3 consists of 15 residues. The V and J ends lost 0 bases and 10 bases respectively, with 14 bases between them. This chain's CDR3 is CASSLDTPAVSPLHF. The CDR3 DNA follows: TGTGCCAGCAGCTTGGACACCCCGGCGGTCTCACCCCTCCACTTT.

This chain uses TRBV6-2 or TRBV6-3 with TRBJ1-2; 8 bases match TRBD1. The CDR3 has 13 amino acids. CDR1 and CDR2 from the germline V gene are MNHEY and SVGEGT. V gave up 4 bases and J gave up 10 bases; unmatched junction bases: 8. The CDR3 loop is CASSFPGGIDYTF. Here the CDR3 DNA reads TGTGCCAGCAGTTTTCCAGGGGGCATAGACTACACCTTC.

The chain employs TRBV4-1 and TRBJ2-4; D is undetermined. The ends were cut back, 4 bases at V and 0 bases at J, with 16 bases in the middle. The germline gives CDR1 MGHRA, CDR2 YSYEKL. This CDR3 spans 17 amino acids. The chain's CDR3 is CASSREEGYLAKNIQYF. The CDR3 region has the DNA TGCGCCAGCAGCCGAGAGGAAGGGTATCTAGCCAAAAACATTCAGTACTTC.

The V and J genes are TRBV20-1 and TRBJ2-1; no definite D call. Germline V gives CDR1 DFQATT, CDR2 SNEGSKA (reference sequence). This CDR3 is built from 14 residues. V was shortened by 3 bases and J by 6 bases, with 15 bases between the two germline ends. CDR3 in amino acids: CSASSGLFSNEQFF. CDR3 coding DNA: TGCAGTGCTAGTTCTGGCCTGTTCAGCAATGAGCAGTTCTTC.

The chain combines TRBV5-4 with TRBJ2-5, with TRBD1 matching 8 bases. The CDR3 totals 13 residues. Germline V lookup: CDR1 SGHNT, CDR2 YYREEE (reference sequence). J gave up 5 bases and V 3 bases, and 3 bases lay outside the gene matches. The CDR3 is CASSSQGAETQYF. The CDR3 region has the DNA TGTGCCAGCAGCTCTCAGGGGGCCGAGACCCAGTACTTC.

The CDR3 DNA sequence: TGTGCCAGCATCGCGAGCGGGGGCCATAATTCACCCCTCCACTTT. Its translation: CASIASGGHNSPLHF. The chain carries TRBV7-9 and TRBJ1-6; possible D gene TRBD1, 6 bases. CDR3 size: 15 residues. Germline V CDR1 and CDR2: SEHNR, FQNEAQ (reference sequence). The V and J ends lost 7 bases and 5 bases respectively, with 15 bases between them.

This chain joins TRBV29-1 and TRBJ1-5; D is ambiguous. This CDR3 region has 14 residues. The germline CDR1 and CDR2 sequences are SQVTM and ANQGSEA. V shed 2 bases and J shed 0 bases, with 8 bases lying between them. The CDR3, as DNA: TGCAGCGTTGAAACCAATACTAGCAATCAGCCCCAGCATTTT. This codes for CSVETNTSNQPQHF.

The CDR3 nucleotides are TGTGCCAGCAGTTTGGGGGGGAGTATGGAAAGAGAGACCCAGTACTTC. As protein: CASSLGGSMERETQYF. This rearrangement joins TRBV6-5 to TRBJ2-5; 7 bases align to TRBD2. The V gene's germline CDR1 is MNHEY and CDR2 SVGAGI. The CDR3 runs to 16 residues. The V gene end was trimmed by 4 bases and the J gene end by 4 bases; junction bases not matched to a gene: 12.

The genes are TRBV29-1 and TRBJ1-2, with TRBD1 as a possible D gene (5 bases). V was trimmed by 0 bases and J by 8 bases, leaving 10 bases between them. The CDR3 sequence is 12 residues long. Germline V gives CDR1 SQVTM, CDR2 ANQGSEA. CDR3 amino acids: CSVEDVGLGYTF. CDR3 nucleotides: TGCAGCGTTGAAGATGTGGGGCTGGGCTACACCTTC.

This sequence joins TRBV6-5 and TRBJ2-2; TRBD2 matches at 7 bases. The germline V gene encodes CDR1 MNHEY and CDR2 SVGAGI. The V and J ends lost 7 bases and 6 bases, in that order; junction bases with no gene match: 8. The CDR3 length is 14 residues. The CDR3 region has the DNA TGTGCCAGCAAGGGCGGGGGAGTCGCCGGGGAGCTGTTTTTT. Its translation: CASKGGGVAGELFF.

V and J are TRBV6-2 or TRBV6-3 and TRBJ2-5; possibly TRBD1 for D (5 bases). From germline, CDR1 is MNHEY and CDR2 SVGEGT. V lost 4 bases to trimming and J lost 5 bases, with 11 bases between them. The CDR3 covers 13 residues. In nucleotides, the CDR3 is TGTGCCAGCAGTTTTCGGGCAGGGGAGACCCAGTACTTC. The encoded protein is CASSFRAGETQYF.

The V and J genes are TRBV7-6 and TRBJ2-7; TRBD1 agrees at 12 bases. In germline, CDR1 is SGHVS, CDR2 FNYEAQ. The V gene end was trimmed by 5 bases and the J gene end by 5 bases; junction bases not matched to a gene: 13. The CDR3 sequence is 17 residues long. This CDR3 is CASSPGTGGFDGHEQYF. The CDR3, as DNA: TGTGCCAGCAGCCCCGGGACAGGGGGCTTTGACGGCCACGAGCAGTACTTC.

This clone was seen just once. The chain combines TRBV6-5 with TRBJ2-1; D is unclear. V was shortened by 0 bases and J by 3 bases, with 12 bases between the two germline ends. CDR3 length equals 16 residues. Germline CDR1 is MNHEY and CDR2 is SVGAGI. CDR3 nucleotide sequence: TGTGCCAGCAGTTACTCGCTGGCCACCTTCTACAATGAGCAGTTCTTC. As protein: CASSYSLATFYNEQFF.

This clone was detected once. The chain employs TRBV7-9 and TRBJ1-2, with D possibly TRBD1 on 5 matching bases. CDR3 length: 14 amino acids. The germline V and J ends were trimmed by 0 bases and 4 bases, with 9 bases remaining between them. Germline loops: CDR1 SEHNR, CDR2 FQNEAQ (reference sequence). The CDR3 loop reads CASSLAQTAYGYTF. The CDR3, as DNA: TGTGCCAGCAGCTTAGCCCAGACAGCCTATGGCTACACCTTC.

This clone was observed once. This chain connects TRBV3-1 (or the pseudogene TRBV3-2) to TRBJ2-2; D is undetermined. The CDR3 is 13 amino acids. V lost 7 bases and J 4 bases, leaving 10 bases between the germline ends. Germline V gene lookup returns CDR1 LGHDT and CDR2 YNNKEL (reference sequence). The CDR3 DNA reads as TGTGCCAGCACCCCTTGGGGCACCGGGGAGCTGTTTTTT. Translated, it gives CASTPWGTGELFF.

The CDR3 region has the DNA TGTGCCAGCAGCGTAGAAGACGGATCCTACGAGCAGTACTTC. Translation: CASSVEDGSYEQYF. This chain uses TRBV9 with TRBJ2-7; D gene ambiguous. CDR1 and CDR2 from the germline V gene are SGDLS and YYNGEE. V was shortened by 0 bases and J by 1 base, with 8 bases between the two germline ends. The CDR3 has 14 amino acids.